The 22 T cell receptor beta chains given below trace back to one sample, sequenced in a study of blood T cell repertoires in COVID-19. The repertoire was sequenced with immunoSEQ multiplex PCR; TCRdb's copy has only in-frame clones and lacks some. This table has approximately 190,000 clones, roughly 80% appearing once. The specimen sequenced was peripheral blood. These receptors were taken from a man aged 55 to 69 with active or convalescent COVID-19.

V and J are TRBV28 and TRBJ1-4; a possible D gene is TRBD1 (6 bases). Between the trimmed V and J ends, which lost 6 bases and 8 bases, there was a span of 16 bases. Germline CDR1 reads MDHEN; CDR2 reads SYDVKM. The CDR3 consists of 14 residues. The DNA for the CDR3 is TGTGCCAGCAGAGTGAGGGGGAATGGAGAAAAACTGTTTTTT. Encoded protein: CASRVRGNGEKLFF.

V usage is TRBV21-1 and J usage is TRBJ1-5; the DNA was not used to check the table's D call, TRBD1. TRBV21-1 is reported as a pseudogene. CDR3 size: 15 residues. The CDR3 coding sequence is TGTGCCAGCACCCCGAGCAGGGTCGGGAATCAGCCCCAGCATTTT. Translating gives CASTPSRVGNQPQHF.

The chain uses TRBV18 and TRBJ1-1, with D unclear. Germline CDR1 is KGHSH and CDR2 is LQKENI. V shed 3 bases and J shed 6 bases, with 8 bases lying between them. The CDR3 consists of 12 residues. The CDR3 here is CASSPREAEAFF. The CDR3 bases are TGTGCCAGCTCACCCCGGGAGGCTGAAGCTTTCTTT. Full variable domain (rest looked up from reference TRBV18 and TRBJ1-1): NAGVMQNPRHLVRRRGQEARLRCSPMKGHSHVYWYRQLPEEGLKFMVYLQKENIIDESGMPKERFSAEFPKEGPSILRIQQVVRGDSAAYFCASSPREAEAFFGQGTRLTVV.

For this clone: Its ends do not fully match the called genes, so a read error is possible. CDR3 sequence reads: CAWSVPASGRIDF. The CDR3 nucleotides read TGTGCCTGGAGTGTACCGGCTAGCGGGAGGATAGACTTC. The rearrangement uses TRBV30 and TRBJ2-7; 11 nucleotides align to TRBD2. The germline V gene encodes CDR1 GTSNPN and CDR2 SVGIG (reference sequence). CDR3 size: 13 residues.

CDR3 residues: CASSQTSRGTAFDYEQYF. Written as DNA, the CDR3 is TGTGCCAGCAGCCAAACCTCTCGAGGGACAGCATTCGACTACGAGCAGTACTTC. The chain has TRBV3-1 (or the pseudogene TRBV3-2) and TRBJ2-7; TRBD1 aligns across 7 bases. Germline lookup yields CDR1 LGHDT and CDR2 YNNKEL (reference sequence). The CDR3 is 18 amino acids. V shed 2 bases and J 3 bases; nucleotides not matched to a gene: 16.

V gene TRBV7-8 combines with J gene TRBJ1-4, with TRBD1 matching 9 bases. Trimming at V came to 5 bases and at J to 8 bases, leaving 9 bases not matched to a gene. Per the germline V gene, CDR1 is SGHVS and CDR2 is FQNEAQ. The CDR3 loop spans 15 amino acids. CDR3 protein: CASSPRDREYEKLFF. The CDR3, as DNA: TGTGCCAGCAGCCCGCGGGACAGGGAGTACGAAAAACTGTTTTTT.

The chain joins TRBV11-3 to TRBJ2-1, with D possibly being TRBD1 (6 bases). The CDR3 runs 13 residues. Germline V gene data show CDR1 as SGHNT and CDR2 as YENEEA. V dropped 8 bases and J dropped 10 bases, with 18 bases sitting between them. In DNA form, the CDR3 reads TGTGCCAGCGCCATGGATCAAAGGGGGGAGCAGTTCTTC. This sequence encodes CASAMDQRGEQFF. Variable domain in full (rest from reference TRBV11-3 and TRBJ2-1): EAGVVQSPRYKIIEKKQPVAFWCNPISGHNTLYWYLQNLGQGPELLIRYENEEAVDDSQLPKDRFSAERLKGVDSTLKIQPAELGDSAVYLCASAMDQRGEQFFGPGTRLTVL.

The chain carries TRBV9 and TRBJ2-3, with TRBD2 as a possible D gene (5 bases). Looked up from germline, CDR1 is SGDLS and CDR2 is YYNGEE. The CDR3 contains 14 residues. V was clipped by 4 bases and J by 4 bases, with 13 bases between them. CDR3 protein: CASSPRGSPDTQYF. CDR3 sequence (DNA): TGTGCCAGCAGCCCCCGGGGTAGCCCAGATACGCAGTATTTT.

The chain has TRBV5-1 and TRBJ2-2; D is unresolved. The CDR3 consists of 14 residues. The germline V gene encodes CDR1 SGHRS and CDR2 YFSETQ. Between the trimmed V and J ends, which lost 2 bases and 4 bases, there was a span of 9 bases. The CDR3 nucleotides read TGCGCCAGCAGCTTTTCCGTTCCCACCGGGGAGCTGTTTTTT. It encodes CASSFSVPTGELFF.

This CDR3 reads CASSLGQGRTGELFF. In DNA form, the CDR3 reads TGTGCCAGCAGCTTAGGACAGGGGAGGACTGGGGAGCTGTTTTTT. The rearrangement links TRBV7-8 to TRBJ2-2; 8 nucleotides line up with TRBD1. Trimming at V came to 1 base and at J to 8 bases, leaving 6 bases not matched to a gene. The CDR3 consists of 15 residues. Looked up from germline, CDR1 is SGHVS and CDR2 is FQNEAQ.

Only a few counts were recorded for this clone. The V and J genes are TRBV27 and TRBJ2-1; perhaps TRBD2 as D (6 bases). CDR1 is MNHEY, CDR2 SMNVEV, per germline (reference sequence). Trimming removed 3 bases at V and 7 bases at J, with 13 bases between. The CDR3 is 14 residues long. The CDR3 DNA reads TGTGCCAGCAGTTTGGGCGGGATAACAAATGAGCAGTTCTTC. Its translation is CASSLGGITNEQFF.

The chain couples TRBV7-9 to TRBJ2-2; D not certain. The V end was cut by 3 bases, the J end by 5 bases, with 4 bases between. Germline V gene lookup returns CDR1 SEHNR and CDR2 FQNEAQ (reference sequence). This CDR3 region has 12 residues. The CDR3 nucleotides are TGTGCCAGCAGCTTGAGTACCGGGGAGCTGTTTTTT. This translates into CASSLSTGELFF.

The chain couples TRBV29-1 to TRBJ2-5, with a possible D match to TRBD1 (6 bases). CDR1 and CDR2 from the germline V gene are SQVTM and ANQGSEA. This CDR3 has 11 amino acids. The V gene lost 7 bases and the J gene lost 5 bases, with 11 bases spanning the gap. In nucleotides, the CDR3 is TGCAGCGGCAGGGGTAGGGAGACCCAGTACTTC. Translation gives CSGRGRETQYF.

The CDR3 DNA sequence: TGTGCCAGCAGCGTGAGGGGGACTAGCGGGCCCTCTAGCACAGATACGCAGTATTTT. Protein sequence: CASSVRGTSGPSSTDTQYF. This chain joins TRBV9 and TRBJ2-3, with 12 bases fitting TRBD2. Germline CDR1 reads SGDLS; CDR2 reads YYNGEE. Trimming removed 2 bases from V and 0 bases from J; junction bases left unmatched: 10. The CDR3 has 19 amino acids.

The gene calls are TRBV28 and TRBJ2-7, with 9 positions matching TRBD1. The trim removed 5 bases at V and 3 bases at J, leaving 8 bases unmatched. The CDR3 is made up of 15 amino acids. Germline V lookup: CDR1 MDHEN, CDR2 SYDVKM. The CDR3 DNA is TGTGCCAGCAGTAAGCCGGGACAGGGAATCTACGAGCAGTACTTC. Amino acids: CASSKPGQGIYEQYF.

The V gene is TRBV19, the J gene TRBJ2-1; 7 bases fit TRBD2. Per germline, CDR1 LNHDA and CDR2 SQIVND (reference sequence). Unmatched junction bases numbered 9, after V lost 5 bases and J lost 2 bases. The length of the CDR3 is 16 residues. The CDR3 nucleotides are TGTGCCAGTAGTCCCCGGACTAGATCCGCCTACAATGAGCAGTTCTTC. It codes for CASSPRTRSAYNEQFF.

The chain uses TRBV9 and TRBJ1-3; TRBD1 agrees at 7 bases. Per germline, CDR1 SGDLS and CDR2 YYNGEE. The trim removed 3 bases at V and 2 bases at J, leaving 5 bases unmatched. The CDR3 is made up of 15 amino acids. CDR3 DNA sequence: TGTGCCAGCAGCGGGACAGGTTTTACTGGAAACACCATATATTTT. It translates to CASSGTGFTGNTIYF.

V and J are TRBV6-5 and TRBJ2-7, with TRBD1 matching 7 bases. The CDR3 consists of 13 residues. Germline V CDR1 and CDR2: MNHEY, SVGAGI. V shed 6 bases, J shed 0 bases, and the junction held 2 bases outside the gene matches. The CDR3 nucleotides are TGTGCCAGCAGGGGACAGCCCTCCTACGAGCAGTACTTC. It codes for CASRGQPSYEQYF.

The chain has TRBV19 and TRBJ1-1; TRBD1 matches 12 bases. J lost 4 bases, V lost 7 bases, and 7 bases had no gene match. Germline V gene lookup returns CDR1 LNHDA and CDR2 SQIVND (reference sequence). The CDR3 spans 15 residues. Here the CDR3 reads CASKGQGADGTEAFF. CDR3 nucleotides: TGTGCCAGTAAGGGACAGGGGGCTGACGGCACTGAAGCTTTCTTT.

The V and J genes are TRBV4-2 and TRBJ2-1; D is unresolved. Germline V gives CDR1 LGHNA, CDR2 YNFKEQ. The CDR3 is 18 amino acids. Trimming left V 4 bases short and J 0 bases short, with 19 bases between. CDR3 DNA sequence: TGTGCCAGCAGCCCCGATGGGTTCGCAGGAAGCTCCTACAATGAGCAGTTCTTC. It specifies CASSPDGFAGSSYNEQFF.

The chain has TRBV19 and TRBJ1-2; D is perhaps TRBD1 (5 bases). The CDR3 has 14 residues. CDR1 is LNHDA, CDR2 SQIVND, per germline (reference sequence). V gave up 3 bases and J gave up 13 bases, with 21 bases separating them. CDR3 bases: TGTGCCAGTAGTATGCTTCATCTGGGGCATTCGGGCACCTTC. The encoded protein is CASSMLHLGHSGTF.

The genes are TRBV25-1 and TRBJ1-1, with D unclear. Germline loops: CDR1 MGHDK, CDR2 SYGVNS. Trimming left V 2 bases short and J 0 bases short, with 10 bases between. This CDR3 region has 15 residues. CDR3 in DNA: TGTGCCAGCAGTGAAGTCGGTAGCATGAACACTGAAGCTTTCTTT. It specifies CASSEVGSMNTEAFF.